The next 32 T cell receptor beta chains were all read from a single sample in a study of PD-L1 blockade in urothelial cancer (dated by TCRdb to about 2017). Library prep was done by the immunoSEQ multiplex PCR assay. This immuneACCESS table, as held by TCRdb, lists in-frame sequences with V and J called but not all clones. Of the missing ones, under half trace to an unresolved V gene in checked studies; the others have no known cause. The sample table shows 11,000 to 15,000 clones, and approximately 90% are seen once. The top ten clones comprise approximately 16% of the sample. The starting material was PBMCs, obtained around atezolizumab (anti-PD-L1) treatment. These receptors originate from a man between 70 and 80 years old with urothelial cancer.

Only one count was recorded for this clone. DNA for the CDR3: TGTGCCAGCAGTTATGGAGGGGAAAGGGAAAAACTGTTTTTT. Encoded protein: CASSYGGEREKLFF. V and J are TRBV6-5 and TRBJ1-4, with D maybe TRBD1 (5 bases). The CDR3 has 14 residues. V gave up 3 bases and J gave up 8 bases, with 13 bases separating them. Germline V lookup: CDR1 MNHEY, CDR2 SVGAGI.

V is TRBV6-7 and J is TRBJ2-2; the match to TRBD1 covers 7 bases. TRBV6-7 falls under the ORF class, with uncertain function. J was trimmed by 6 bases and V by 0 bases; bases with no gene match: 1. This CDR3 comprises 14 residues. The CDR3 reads CASSYSTGPGELFF. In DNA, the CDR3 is TGTGCCAGCAGTTACTCGACAGGGCCCGGGGAGCTGTTTTTT.

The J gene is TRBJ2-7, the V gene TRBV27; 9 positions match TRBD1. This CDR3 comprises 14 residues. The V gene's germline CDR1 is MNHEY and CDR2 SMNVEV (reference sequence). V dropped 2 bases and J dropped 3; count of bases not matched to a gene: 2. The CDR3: CASSLVDRGYEQYF. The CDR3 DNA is TGTGCCAGCAGTTTAGTGGACAGGGGCTACGAGCAGTACTTC.

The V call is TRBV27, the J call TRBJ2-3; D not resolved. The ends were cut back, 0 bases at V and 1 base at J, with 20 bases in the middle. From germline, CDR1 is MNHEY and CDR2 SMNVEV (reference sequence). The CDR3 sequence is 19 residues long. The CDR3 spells CASSLSYPRRDGRTDTQYF. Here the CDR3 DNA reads TGTGCCAGCAGTTTATCCTATCCCCGCCGTGATGGGCGCACAGATACGCAGTATTTT.

The CDR3: CASSPLGGGRPQHF. Here the CDR3 DNA reads TGCGCCAGCAGCCCGTTAGGGGGGGGGCGGCCCCAGCATTTT. The chain is built from TRBV4-1 and TRBJ1-5; weak D call: TRBD1 (6 bases). Germline CDR1 is MGHRA and CDR2 is YSYEKL. Trimming left V 4 bases short and J 9 bases short, with 16 bases between. CDR3 length equals 14 residues.

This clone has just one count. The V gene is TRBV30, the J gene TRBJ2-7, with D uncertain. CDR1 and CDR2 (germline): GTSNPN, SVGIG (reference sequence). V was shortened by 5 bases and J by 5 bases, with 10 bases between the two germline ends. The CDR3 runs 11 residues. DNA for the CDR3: TGTGCCTGGGTACTCTATCACGAGCAGTACTTC. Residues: CAWVLYHEQYF.

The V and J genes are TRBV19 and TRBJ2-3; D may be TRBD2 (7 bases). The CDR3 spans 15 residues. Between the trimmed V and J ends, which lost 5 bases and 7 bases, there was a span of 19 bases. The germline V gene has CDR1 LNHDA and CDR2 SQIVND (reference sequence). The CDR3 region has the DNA TGTGCCAGTAGTCCTACCAACCGGGGGGCTAATACGCAGTATTTT. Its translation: CASSPTNRGANTQYF.

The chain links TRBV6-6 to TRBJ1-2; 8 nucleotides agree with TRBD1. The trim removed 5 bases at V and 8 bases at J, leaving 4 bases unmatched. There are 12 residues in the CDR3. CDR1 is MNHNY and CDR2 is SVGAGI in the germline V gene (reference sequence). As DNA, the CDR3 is TGTGCCAGCAGTCAGACAGGGGACGGCTACACCTTC. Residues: CASSQTGDGYTF.

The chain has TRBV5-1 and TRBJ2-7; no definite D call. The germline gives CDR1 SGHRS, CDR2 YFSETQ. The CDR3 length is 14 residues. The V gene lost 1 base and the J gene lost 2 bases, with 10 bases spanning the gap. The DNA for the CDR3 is TGCGCCAGCAGCTTGCCTGGTGGCCCCTACGAGCAGTACTTC. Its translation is CASSLPGGPYEQYF.

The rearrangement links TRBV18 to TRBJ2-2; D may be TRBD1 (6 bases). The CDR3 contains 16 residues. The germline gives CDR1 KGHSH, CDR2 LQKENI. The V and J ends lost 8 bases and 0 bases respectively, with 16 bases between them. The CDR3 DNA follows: TGTGCCAGCACCTCATCCGGGGACACGAACACCGGGGAGCTGTTTTTT. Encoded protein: CASTSSGDTNTGELFF.

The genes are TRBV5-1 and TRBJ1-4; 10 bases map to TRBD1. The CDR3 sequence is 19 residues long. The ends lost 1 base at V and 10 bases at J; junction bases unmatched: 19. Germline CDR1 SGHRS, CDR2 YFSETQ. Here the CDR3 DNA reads TGCGCCAGCAGCTTGAACCTCGGGACAGGGGACATGAATCTTGGAAAACTGTTTTTT. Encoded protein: CASSLNLGTGDMNLGKLFF.

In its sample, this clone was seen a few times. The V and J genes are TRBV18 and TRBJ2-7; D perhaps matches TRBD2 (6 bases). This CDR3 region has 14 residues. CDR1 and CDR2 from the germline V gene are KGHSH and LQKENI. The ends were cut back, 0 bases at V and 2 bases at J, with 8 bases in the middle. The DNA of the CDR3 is TGTGCCAGCTCACCACCGGGAGGTACCTACGAGCAGTACTTC. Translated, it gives CASSPPGGTYEQYF.

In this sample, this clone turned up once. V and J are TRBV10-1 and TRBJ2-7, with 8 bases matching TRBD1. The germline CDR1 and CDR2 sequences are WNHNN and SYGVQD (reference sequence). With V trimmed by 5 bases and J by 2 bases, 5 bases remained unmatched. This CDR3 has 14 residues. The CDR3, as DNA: TGCGCCAGCAGTTGGGGGACAGGAGCCTACGAGCAGTACTTC. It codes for CASSWGTGAYEQYF.

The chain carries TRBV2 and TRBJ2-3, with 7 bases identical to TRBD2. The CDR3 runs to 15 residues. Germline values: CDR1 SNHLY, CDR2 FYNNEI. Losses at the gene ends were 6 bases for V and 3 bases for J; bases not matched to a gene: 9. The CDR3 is CASRAGLVQTDTQYF. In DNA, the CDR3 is TGTGCCAGCAGGGCTGGACTAGTTCAGACAGATACGCAGTATTTT. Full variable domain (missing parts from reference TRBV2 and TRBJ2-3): EPEVTQTPSHQVTQMGQEVILRCVPISNHLYFYWYRQILGQKVEFLVSFYNNEISEKSEIFDDQFSVERPDGSNFTLKIRSTKLEDSAMYFCASRAGLVQTDTQYFGPGTRLTVL.

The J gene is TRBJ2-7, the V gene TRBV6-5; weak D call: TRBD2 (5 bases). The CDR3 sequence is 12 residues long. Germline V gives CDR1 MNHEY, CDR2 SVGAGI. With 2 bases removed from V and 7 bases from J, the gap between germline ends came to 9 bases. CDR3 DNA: TGTGCCAGCAGTTACCTAGGAGGAGAGCAGTACTTC. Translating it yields CASSYLGGEQYF.

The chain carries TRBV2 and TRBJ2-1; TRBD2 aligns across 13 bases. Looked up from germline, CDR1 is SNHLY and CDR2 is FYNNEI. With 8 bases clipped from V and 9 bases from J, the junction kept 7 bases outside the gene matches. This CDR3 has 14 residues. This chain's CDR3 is CASGSGLAGVEQFF. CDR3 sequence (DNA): TGTGCCAGCGGCTCAGGACTAGCGGGGGTTGAGCAGTTCTTC.

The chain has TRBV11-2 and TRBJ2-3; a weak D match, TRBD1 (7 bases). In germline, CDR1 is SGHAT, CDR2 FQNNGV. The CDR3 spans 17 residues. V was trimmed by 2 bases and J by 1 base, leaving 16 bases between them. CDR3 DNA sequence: TGTGCCAGCAGCTTATGGAGGGGGCTTTCGGGCACAGATACGCAGTATTTT. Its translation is CASSLWRGLSGTDTQYF.

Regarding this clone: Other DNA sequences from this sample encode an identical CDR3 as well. This CDR3 is CASSLDRNSPLHF. DNA of the CDR3: TGTGCCAGCAGCTTAGACAGGAATTCACCCCTCCACTTT. This sequence joins TRBV7-9 and TRBJ1-6; possibly TRBD1 for D (5 bases). Trimming shortened V by 1 base and J by 7 bases, and 5 bases separated the two germline ends. The CDR3 totals 13 residues. CDR1 is SEHNR and CDR2 is FQNEAQ in the germline V gene (reference sequence).

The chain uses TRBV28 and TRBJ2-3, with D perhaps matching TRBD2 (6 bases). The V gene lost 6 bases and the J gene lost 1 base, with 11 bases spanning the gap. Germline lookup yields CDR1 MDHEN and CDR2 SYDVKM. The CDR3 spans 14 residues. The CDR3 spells CASREGWGTDTQYF. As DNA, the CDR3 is TGTGCCAGCAGGGAGGGGTGGGGCACAGATACGCAGTATTTT.

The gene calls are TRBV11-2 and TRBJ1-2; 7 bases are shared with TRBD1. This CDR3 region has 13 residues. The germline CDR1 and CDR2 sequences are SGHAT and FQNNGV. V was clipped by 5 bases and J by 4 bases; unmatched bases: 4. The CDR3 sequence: CASSQEGAYGYTF. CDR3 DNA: TGTGCCAGCAGCCAGGAGGGGGCCTATGGCTACACCTTC.

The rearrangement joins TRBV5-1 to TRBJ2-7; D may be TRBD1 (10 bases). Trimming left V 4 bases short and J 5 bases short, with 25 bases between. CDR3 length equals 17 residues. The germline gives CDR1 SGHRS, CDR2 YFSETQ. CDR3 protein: CASSAGGTGTGEDEQYF. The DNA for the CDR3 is TGCGCCAGCAGCGCGGGAGGGACCGGGACAGGGGAAGACGAGCAGTACTTC.

The CDR3 DNA is TGTGCCTGGAGTGTGAATCCGGGGAGCTCCTATAATTCACCCCTCCACTTT. This encodes CAWSVNPGSSYNSPLHF. V usage is TRBV30 and J usage is TRBJ1-6, with D unresolved. V lost 0 bases and J 0 bases, leaving 12 bases between the germline ends. The CDR3 covers 17 residues. Germline lookup yields CDR1 GTSNPN and CDR2 SVGIG (reference sequence). Based on the CDR3 plus reference TRBV30 and TRBJ1-6, the full variable domain is SQTIHQWPATLVQPVGSPLSLECTVEGTSNPNLYWYRQAAGRGLQLLFYSVGIGQISSEVPQNLSASRPQDRQFILSSKKLLLSDSGFYLCAWSVNPGSSYNSPLHFGNGTRLTVT.

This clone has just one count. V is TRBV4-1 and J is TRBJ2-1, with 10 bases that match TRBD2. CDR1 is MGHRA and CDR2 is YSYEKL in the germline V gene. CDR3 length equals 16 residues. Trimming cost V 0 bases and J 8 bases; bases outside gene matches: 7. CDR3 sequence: CASSQDQRGGRDEQFF. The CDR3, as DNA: TGCGCCAGCAGCCAAGATCAGCGGGGGGGCCGGGATGAGCAGTTCTTC.

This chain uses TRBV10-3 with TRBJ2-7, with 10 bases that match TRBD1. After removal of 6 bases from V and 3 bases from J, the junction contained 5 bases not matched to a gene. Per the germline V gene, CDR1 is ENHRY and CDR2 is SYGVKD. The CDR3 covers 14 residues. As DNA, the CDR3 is TGTGCCATCAGGGGGGACAGGGGCGACTACGAGCAGTACTTC. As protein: CAIRGDRGDYEQYF.

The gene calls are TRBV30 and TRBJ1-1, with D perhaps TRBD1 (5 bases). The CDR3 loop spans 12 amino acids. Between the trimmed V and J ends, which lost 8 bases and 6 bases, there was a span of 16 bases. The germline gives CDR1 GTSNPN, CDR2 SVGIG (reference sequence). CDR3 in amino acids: CATSRVFAEAFF. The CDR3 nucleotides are TGTGCCACGAGCAGGGTTTTCGCTGAAGCTTTCTTT.

CDR3 DNA sequence: TGTGCCTGGAGTGAAAGACTGTATTCGTGGGAGCAGTACTTC. Translated: CAWSERLYSWEQYF. V and J are TRBV30 and TRBJ2-7; D gene ambiguous. V dropped 1 base and J dropped 7 bases, with 17 bases sitting between them. The CDR3 spans 14 residues. The germline CDR1 and CDR2 sequences are GTSNPN and SVGIG (reference sequence).

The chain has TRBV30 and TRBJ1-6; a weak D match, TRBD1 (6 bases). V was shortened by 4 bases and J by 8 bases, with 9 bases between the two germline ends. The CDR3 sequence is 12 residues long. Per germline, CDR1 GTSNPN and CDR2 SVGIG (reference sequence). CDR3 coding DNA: TGTGCCTGGACAGGGGTGGATTCACCCCTCCACTTT. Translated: CAWTGVDSPLHF.

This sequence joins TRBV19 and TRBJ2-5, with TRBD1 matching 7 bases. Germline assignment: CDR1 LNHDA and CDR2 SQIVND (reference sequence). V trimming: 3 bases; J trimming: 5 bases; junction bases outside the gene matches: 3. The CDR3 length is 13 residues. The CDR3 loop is CASSISRGETQYF. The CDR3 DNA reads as TGTGCCAGTAGTATTTCCAGGGGGGAGACCCAGTACTTC.

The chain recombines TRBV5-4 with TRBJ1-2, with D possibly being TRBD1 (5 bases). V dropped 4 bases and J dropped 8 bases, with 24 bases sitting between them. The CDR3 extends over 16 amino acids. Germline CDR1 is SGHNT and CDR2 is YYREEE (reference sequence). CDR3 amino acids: CASSTPIGEGAEGYTF. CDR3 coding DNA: TGTGCCAGCAGCACCCCCATAGGGGAAGGGGCGGAAGGCTACACCTTC.

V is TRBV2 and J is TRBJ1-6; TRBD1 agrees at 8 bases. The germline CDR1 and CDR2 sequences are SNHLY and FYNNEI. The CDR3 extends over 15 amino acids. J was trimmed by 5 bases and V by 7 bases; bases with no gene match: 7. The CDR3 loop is CASTLTGGNNSPLHF. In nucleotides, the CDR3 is TGTGCCAGCACCCTTACAGGGGGGAATAATTCACCCCTCCACTTT. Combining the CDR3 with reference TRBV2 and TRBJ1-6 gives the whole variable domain EPEVTQTPSHQVTQMGQEVILRCVPISNHLYFYWYRQILGQKVEFLVSFYNNEISEKSEIFDDQFSVERPDGSNFTLKIRSTKLEDSAMYFCASTLTGGNNSPLHFGNGTRLTVT.

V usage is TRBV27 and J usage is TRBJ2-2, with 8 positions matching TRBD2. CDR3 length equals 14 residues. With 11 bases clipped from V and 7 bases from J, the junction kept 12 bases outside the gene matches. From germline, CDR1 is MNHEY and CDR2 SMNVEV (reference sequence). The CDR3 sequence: CACGVGTRGGELFF. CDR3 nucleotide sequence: TGTGCCTGCGGGGTTGGGACTAGAGGCGGGGAGCTGTTTTTT.

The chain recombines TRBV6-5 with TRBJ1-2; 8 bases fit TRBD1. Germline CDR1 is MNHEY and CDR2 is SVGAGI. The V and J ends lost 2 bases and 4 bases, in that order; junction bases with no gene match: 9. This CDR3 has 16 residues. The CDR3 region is CASSYRSWTGPYGYTF. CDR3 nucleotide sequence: TGTGCCAGCAGTTACCGCTCGTGGACAGGGCCCTATGGCTACACCTTC.